The rows below give T cell receptor beta chains drawn from one sample of a study of blood T cell repertoires in COVID-19. The data were produced by immunoSEQ multiplex PCR, yet TCRdb's version contains in-frame clones alone and is incomplete. Here the sample spans 100,000 or so clones, almost 80% being singletons. Sequencing was performed on peripheral blood. These receptors were collected from a man between 70 and 80 years old with active or convalescent COVID-19. CDR3s include the opening cysteine and the closing phenylalanine or tryptophan. Fields, in order: D gene, J gene, clone size, V gene, CDR3 DNA, CDR3 protein. A D gene is named only where the DNA matches it firmly. Some rows mark clone size as missing; the rest say once, few, many or name a class of expanded clone.

d_gene: .; j_gene: TRBJ2-5; abundance: many; v_gene: TRBV19; CDR3nt: TGTGCCAGTAGTACCCTCGAGGAAAAAGAGACCCAGTACTTC; CDR3aa: CASSTLEEKETQYF
d_gene: .; j_gene: TRBJ2-7; abundance: .; v_gene: TRBV2; CDR3nt: TGTGCCAGCAGTTACCCCCGGGGAGTCCCCTCCTACGAGCAGTACTTC; CDR3aa: CASSYPRGVPSYEQYF
d_gene: TRBD2; j_gene: TRBJ2-7; abundance: once; v_gene: TRBV3-1/TRBV3-2; CDR3nt: TGTGCCAGCAGCCTCAGCGGGGGGCTCTACGAGCAGTACTTC; CDR3aa: CASSLSGGLYEQYF
d_gene: .; j_gene: TRBJ1-1; abundance: .; v_gene: TRBV20-1; CDR3nt: TGCAGTGCTGGCCAGGGCACGGCTTTCTTT; CDR3aa: CSAGQGTAFF
d_gene: TRBD1; j_gene: TRBJ1-6; abundance: .; v_gene: TRBV28; CDR3nt: TGTGCCAGCAGTTCCCCGACAGGGGGCTTTTCACCCCTCCACTTT; CDR3aa: CASSSPTGGFSPLHF
d_gene: TRBD2; j_gene: TRBJ2-1; abundance: .; v_gene: TRBV6-4; CDR3nt: TGTGCCAGCAGTGGGTCCCGAGCGGGAGGGCCCCCTTACAATGAGCAGTTCTTC; CDR3aa: CASSGSRAGGPPYNEQFF
d_gene: TRBD1; j_gene: TRBJ2-2; abundance: few; v_gene: TRBV29-1; CDR3nt: TGCAGCGTTGAAGTCGTGAGACAGGGGACCGGGGAGCTGTTTTTT; CDR3aa: CSVEVVRQGTGELFF
d_gene: .; j_gene: TRBJ1-5; abundance: .; v_gene: TRBV10-3; CDR3nt: TGTGCCATCAGTGGGGCAGACGGTAGCAATCAGCCCCAGCATTTT; CDR3aa: CAISGADGSNQPQHF
d_gene: TRBD1; j_gene: TRBJ1-1; abundance: .; v_gene: TRBV7-3; CDR3nt: TGTGCCAGCAGCTTAAACGACAGGGAGAACACTGAAGCTTTCTTT; CDR3aa: CASSLNDRENTEAFF
d_gene: .; j_gene: TRBJ2-5; abundance: .; v_gene: TRBV19; CDR3nt: TGTGCCAGTAGTATTAGGAGGGACCAAGAGACCCAGTACTTC; CDR3aa: CASSIRRDQETQYF
d_gene: TRBD2; j_gene: TRBJ2-7; abundance: once; v_gene: TRBV11-2; CDR3nt: TGTGCCAGCAGCTTGGCCAGGACTAGCGACCTCGGCGAGCAGTACTTC; CDR3aa: CASSLARTSDLGEQYF
d_gene: .; j_gene: TRBJ2-7; abundance: .; v_gene: TRBV10-3; CDR3nt: TGTGCCATCAGTGAAGCTGGGGGCCACGAGCAGTACTTC; CDR3aa: CAISEAGGHEQYF
d_gene: .; j_gene: TRBJ1-6; abundance: .; v_gene: TRBV6-6; CDR3nt: TGTGCCAGCAGTTTACAGAGGGATAAATCACCCCTCCACTTT; CDR3aa: CASSLQRDKSPLHF
d_gene: .; j_gene: TRBJ1-2; abundance: .; v_gene: TRBV6-6; CDR3nt: TGTGCCAGCAGTAAATCGGGGGGCGATGGCTACACCTTC; CDR3aa: CASSKSGGDGYTF
d_gene: TRBD2; j_gene: TRBJ2-5; abundance: .; v_gene: TRBV5-1; CDR3nt: TGCGCCAGCAGCCAAGGGACTAGCGGGACGCTCCAAGAGACCCAGTACTTC; CDR3aa: CASSQGTSGTLQETQYF
d_gene: TRBD2; j_gene: TRBJ2-1; abundance: .; v_gene: TRBV5-1; CDR3nt: TGCGCCAGCAGCCCAGCCGGGACTAGCGTAAGAAATGAGCAGTTCTTC; CDR3aa: CASSPAGTSVRNEQFF
d_gene: TRBD2; j_gene: TRBJ2-2; abundance: .; v_gene: TRBV10-3; CDR3nt: TGTGCCATCAGAGCTCCTAGCGGGAGCTCCGGGGAGCTGTTTTTT; CDR3aa: CAIRAPSGSSGELFF
d_gene: .; j_gene: TRBJ2-7; abundance: .; v_gene: TRBV7-6; CDR3nt: TGTGCCAGCAGCTTAGCGGGGGCCGAGCAGTACTTC; CDR3aa: CASSLAGAEQYF
d_gene: TRBD1; j_gene: TRBJ2-7; abundance: .; v_gene: TRBV12-5; CDR3nt: TGTGCTAGTGGTTTGGCCTTGACAGGGTCCTACGAGCAGTACTTC; CDR3aa: CASGLALTGSYEQYF
d_gene: .; j_gene: TRBJ1-3; abundance: .; v_gene: TRBV5-4; CDR3nt: TGTGCCAGCAGCTTGGGCCCTTCCACAGGAATTGGTGGAAACACCATATATTTT; CDR3aa: CASSLGPSTGIGGNTIYF
d_gene: TRBD2; j_gene: TRBJ2-7; abundance: once; v_gene: TRBV29-1; CDR3nt: TGCAGCGTTGCGGTGGCTAGCGGGGGGTACGAGCAGTACTTC; CDR3aa: CSVAVASGGYEQYF
d_gene: .; j_gene: TRBJ1-6; abundance: .; v_gene: TRBV9; CDR3nt: TGTGCCAGCAGCGTCTCGGGGAGCTCCTATAATTCACCCCTCCACTTT; CDR3aa: CASSVSGSSYNSPLHF
d_gene: TRBD2; j_gene: TRBJ2-1; abundance: .; v_gene: TRBV13; CDR3nt: TGTGCCAGCAGCTCGGGACTAGCCTACAATGAGCAGTTCTTC; CDR3aa: CASSSGLAYNEQFF
d_gene: .; j_gene: TRBJ2-1; abundance: many; v_gene: TRBV29-1; CDR3nt: TGCAGCGCTCCGGTCCCTGGGGGGAATGAGCAGTTCTTC; CDR3aa: CSAPVPGGNEQFF
d_gene: TRBD1; j_gene: TRBJ2-4; abundance: .; v_gene: TRBV7-2; CDR3nt: TGTGCCAGCAGCGAACGCGACAGGGTAATTCAGTACTTC; CDR3aa: CASSERDRVIQYF
d_gene: .; j_gene: TRBJ1-1; abundance: .; v_gene: TRBV19; CDR3nt: TGTGCCACCGGGGGACCGGTGAACACTGAAGCTTTCTTT; CDR3aa: CATGGPVNTEAFF
d_gene: TRBD1; j_gene: TRBJ1-2; abundance: .; v_gene: TRBV11-2; CDR3nt: TGTGCCAGCAGCCCAAACGCCGGGACAGCTAGACGCTACACCTTC; CDR3aa: CASSPNAGTARRYTF
d_gene: .; j_gene: TRBJ2-7; abundance: many; v_gene: TRBV18; CDR3nt: TGTGCCAGCTCACCCACGACGACAAGAGCCGCCTACGAGCAGTACTTC; CDR3aa: CASSPTTTRAAYEQYF
d_gene: .; j_gene: TRBJ2-3; abundance: few; v_gene: TRBV4-2; CDR3nt: TGTGCCAGCAGCCAAGACCCTACGGGAGCCCCCACAGATACGCAGTATTTT; CDR3aa: CASSQDPTGAPTDTQYF
d_gene: .; j_gene: TRBJ1-1; abundance: .; v_gene: TRBV5-1; CDR3nt: TGCGCCAGCAGCTTGGCCTTACAGGGCAACACTGAAGCTTTCTTT; CDR3aa: CASSLALQGNTEAFF
d_gene: .; j_gene: TRBJ1-2; abundance: .; v_gene: TRBV3-1/TRBV3-2; CDR3nt: TGTGCCAGCAGCCAGAGGTCGAGCTATGGCTACACCTTC; CDR3aa: CASSQRSSYGYTF